The 26 T cell receptor beta chains below come from one sample, sequenced in a study of T cell repertoires in cytomegalovirus infection. TCRdb re-called the reads with MiXCR, one entry per CDR3 protein. The data show approximately 97,000 distinct CDR3 sequences, approximately 15% seen once. Sample: PBMCs. The receptors originated from a human donor in good health (CMV status not recorded). Some clones in this sample may be carry-over from other donors' samples.

This clonotype occurred many times. The V gene is TRBV5-6, the J gene TRBJ2-2; D perhaps matches TRBD1 (6 bases). The CDR3 consists of 16 residues. V was clipped by 3 bases and J by 1 base, with 13 bases between them. Germline values: CDR1 SGHDT, CDR2 YYEEEE. CDR3 in DNA: TGTGCCAGCAGCTCTCAGGGGCGACGGAACACCGGGGAGCTGTTTTTT. This gives the protein CASSSQGRRNTGELFF.

The V gene is TRBV6-6, the J gene TRBJ2-3; D unclear. This CDR3 comprises 14 residues. V lost 5 bases and J 1 base, leaving 10 bases between the germline ends. CDR1 and CDR2 (germline): MNHNY, SVGAGI (reference sequence). CDR3 sequence reads: CASSPLLGTDTQYF. In DNA, the CDR3 is TGTGCCAGCAGTCCCCTGTTGGGCACAGATACGCAGTATTTT.

This clonotype is categorized as medium-sized. The chain is built from TRBV7-2 and TRBJ2-3; 7 bases align to TRBD2. The CDR3 has 15 residues. Germline lookup yields CDR1 SGHTA and CDR2 FQGNSA. The ends lost 7 bases at V and 2 bases at J; junction bases unmatched: 9. The CDR3 region is CASTTGTTFTDTQYF. CDR3 sequence (DNA): TGTGCCAGCACCACCGGGACTACCTTCACAGATACGCAGTATTTT.

The chain uses TRBV20-1 and TRBJ1-4, with 7 bases matching TRBD1. The germline V gene has CDR1 DFQATT and CDR2 SNEGSKA (reference sequence). This CDR3 spans 17 amino acids. The V gene end was trimmed by 2 bases and the J gene end by 4 bases; junction bases not matched to a gene: 13. The chain's CDR3 is CSARTDRTRAHNEKLFF. The DNA for the CDR3 is TGCAGTGCTAGAACGGACAGGACACGAGCCCATAATGAAAAACTGTTTTTT.

The chain recombines TRBV29-1 with TRBJ2-1; weak D call: TRBD2 (7 bases). The CDR3 covers 13 residues. The V and J ends lost 4 bases and 7 bases respectively, with 14 bases between them. From germline, CDR1 is SQVTM and CDR2 ANQGSEA. The chain's CDR3 is CSVGWRGPNEQFF. The CDR3 nucleotides are TGCAGCGTTGGGTGGCGGGGGCCAAATGAGCAGTTCTTC.

This clonotype was observed a few times. The chain employs TRBV5-4 and TRBJ2-3, with 9 positions matching TRBD2. The CDR3 runs to 15 residues. Germline CDR1 is SGHNT and CDR2 is YYREEE (reference sequence). The CDR3 DNA reads as TGTGTCTGGTGGGTAGCGGGGGCCCACACAGATACGCAGTATTTT. This codes for CVWWVAGAHTDTQYF.

J is TRBJ2-5 and V is TRBV5-1; 10 nucleotides agree with TRBD1. The CDR3 totals 15 residues. Germline CDR1 reads SGHRS; CDR2 reads YFSETQ. V lost 5 bases to trimming and J lost 2 bases; unmatched junction nucleotides: 6. The CDR3 DNA sequence: TGCGCCAGCAGAGACGGGACAGGGGATCAAGAGACCCAGTACTTC. Its protein is CASRDGTGDQETQYF.

This clonotype was observed a few times. This chain uses TRBV11-2 with TRBJ2-6, with a tentative D call TRBD2 (6 bases). Trimming removed 7 bases at V and 0 bases at J, with 13 bases between. CDR1 and CDR2 (germline): SGHAT, FQNNGV. The CDR3 is 16 amino acids. The CDR3 sequence: CASKGLRSSGANVLTF. The CDR3 coding sequence is TGTGCCAGCAAGGGACTTAGAAGCTCTGGGGCCAACGTCCTGACTTTC.

In this sample, this clonotype turned up a few times. The chain recombines TRBV14 with TRBJ1-2, with 10 bases matching TRBD1. The V gene end was trimmed by 0 bases and the J gene end by 8 bases; junction bases not matched to a gene: 6. Germline loops: CDR1 SGHDN, CDR2 FVKESK. The length of the CDR3 is 15 residues. The CDR3 here is CASSQDLATGGGYTF. The CDR3, as DNA: TGTGCCAGCAGCCAAGATCTTGCGACAGGGGGCGGCTACACCTTC.

This clonotype was counted at least ten times. The chain uses TRBV7-3 and TRBJ2-3; the D gene is possibly TRBD2 (6 bases). Trimming stripped 4 bases from V and 4 bases from J, with 9 bases between. This CDR3 is 13 amino acids long. CDR1 SGHTA and CDR2 FQGTGA come from the germline V gene. CDR3 region: CASSSEGPDTQYF. The CDR3 nucleotides read TGTGCCAGCAGCTCGGAGGGCCCAGATACGCAGTATTTT.

In its sample, this clonotype was seen many times. This chain uses TRBV7-8 with TRBJ1-1; D is unclear. Trimming stripped 3 bases from V and 5 bases from J, with 16 bases between. The CDR3 runs to 15 residues. Germline loops: CDR1 SGHVS, CDR2 FQNEAQ. The chain's CDR3 is CASSLFKVTGTEAFF. The CDR3, as DNA: TGTGCCAGCAGCTTGTTCAAGGTAACGGGAACTGAAGCTTTCTTT.

This chain joins TRBV29-1 and TRBJ2-4; 9 bases fit TRBD1. J was trimmed by 11 bases and V by 6 bases; bases with no gene match: 11. Per the germline V gene, CDR1 is SQVTM and CDR2 is ANQGSEA. CDR3 length: 13 residues. The CDR3 loop is CSVRDRATLVQYF. In DNA form, the CDR3 reads TGCAGCGTCCGGGACAGGGCAACCCTCGTTCAGTACTTC.

This clonotype showed up many times. The V and J genes are TRBV7-2 and TRBJ1-3; D gene unclear. CDR1 is SGHTA and CDR2 is FQGNSA in the germline V gene. V was pared by 5 bases and J by 0 bases, with 8 bases between. This CDR3 has 14 residues. The CDR3 here is CASSTRSSGNTIYF. Here the CDR3 DNA reads TGTGCCAGCAGCACCCGGAGCTCTGGAAACACCATATATTTT.

The J gene is TRBJ1-2, the V gene TRBV6-2 or TRBV6-3; D is perhaps TRBD1 (5 bases). Trimming took off 7 bases at V and 8 bases at J, with 20 bases between the two ends. Germline lookup yields CDR1 MNHEY and CDR2 SVGEGT. There are 14 residues in the CDR3. The CDR3 protein is CASIPEGSIRGYTF. The CDR3 coding sequence is TGTGCCAGCATCCCTGAGGGGTCAATCAGGGGCTACACCTTC.

The chain links TRBV7-2 to TRBJ2-3, with D tentatively TRBD2 (6 bases). CDR3 length: 16 residues. Germline CDR1 SGHTA, CDR2 FQGNSA. Trimming left V 5 bases short and J 1 base short, with 16 bases between. CDR3 amino acids: CASSLGRSGGTDTQYF. CDR3 in DNA: TGTGCCAGCAGCCTCGGCAGGTCGGGGGGCACAGATACGCAGTATTTT.

This clonotype was recorded a few times. V is TRBV5-1 and J is TRBJ1-2; a possible D gene is TRBD1 (6 bases). Trimming cost V 1 base and J 6 bases, with 10 bases left between them. In germline, CDR1 is SGHRS, CDR2 YFSETQ. The CDR3 runs to 13 residues. CDR3: CASSLWGADGYTF. Written as DNA, the CDR3 is TGCGCCAGCAGCTTGTGGGGGGCGGATGGCTACACCTTC.

This clonotype appeared a few times. The chain uses TRBV29-1 and TRBJ2-3; 13 nucleotides agree with TRBD2. CDR3 length equals 14 residues. The junction had 4 bases not matched to a gene; V was cut back by 4 bases and J by 6 bases. Germline V CDR1 and CDR2: SQVTM, ANQGSEA. CDR3 in amino acids: CSVVPGLAGDTQYF. The CDR3 DNA reads as TGCAGCGTTGTACCGGGACTAGCGGGGGATACGCAGTATTTT.

This clonotype came up once. A much more abundant neighbour one base away suggests this may be a read error. This chain joins TRBV28 and TRBJ1-3; D is undetermined. Germline loops: CDR1 MDHEN, CDR2 SYDVKM. The CDR3 contains 13 residues. CDR3 sequence (DNA): TGTGCCATCAGTTTATTTTCTGGAAACACCATATATTTT. Amino acid sequence: CAISLFSGNTIYF.

This clonotype occurred many times. The gene calls are TRBV7-2 and TRBJ1-1, with D maybe TRBD1 (5 bases). CDR3 length: 14 amino acids. The germline V gene has CDR1 SGHTA and CDR2 FQGNSA. V was cut by 2 bases and J by 4 bases, with 11 bases left in between. The CDR3 spells CASSLLAGLTEAFF. CDR3 bases: TGTGCCAGCAGCTTACTCGCGGGGCTCACTGAAGCTTTCTTT.

The sample holds many counts of this clonotype. The chain has TRBV7-2 and TRBJ2-5, with D perhaps TRBD1 (6 bases). Trimming removed 5 bases at V and 4 bases at J, with 11 bases between. Germline-derived CDR1 and CDR2 are SGHTA and FQGNSA. The CDR3 runs 13 residues. The CDR3 DNA reads TGTGCCAGCAGCGCCCACAGGGTAGAGACCCAGTACTTC. It is translated as CASSAHRVETQYF.

V gene TRBV6-5 combines with J gene TRBJ1-1; no clear D gene. The CDR3 contains 14 residues. Germline V lookup: CDR1 MNHEY, CDR2 SVGAGI. V was clipped by 5 bases and J by 1 base, with 11 bases between them. The CDR3 bases are TGTGCCAGCAGTCTGGCAGGCCCGAACACTGAAGCTTTCTTT. Translation gives CASSLAGPNTEAFF.

J is TRBJ1-1 and V is TRBV5-1; D is undetermined. Deletions cut 0 bases from V and 7 bases from J, with 13 bases between. This CDR3 is 14 amino acids long. Germline V lookup: CDR1 SGHRS, CDR2 YFSETQ. The CDR3 region is CASSLDRGGREAFF. CDR3 DNA: TGCGCCAGCAGCTTGGATCGTGGCGGGCGTGAAGCTTTCTTT.

V is TRBV7-2 and J is TRBJ1-3; unclear D gene. CDR1 is SGHTA, CDR2 FQGNSA, per germline. The CDR3 spans 15 residues. V dropped 7 bases and J dropped 0 bases, with 13 bases sitting between them. CDR3 in amino acids: CASKLGPSSGNTIYF. In DNA form, the CDR3 reads TGTGCCAGCAAGCTAGGACCGAGCTCTGGAAACACCATATATTTT.

This clonotype was observed many times. The chain uses TRBV7-2 and TRBJ2-7; D unclear. This CDR3 is built from 13 residues. The V gene's germline CDR1 is SGHTA and CDR2 FQGNSA. V was cut by 9 bases and J by 5 bases, with 17 bases left in between. This chain's CDR3 is CASNDELLHEQYF. The CDR3 region has the DNA TGTGCCAGTAACGACGAGCTCCTCCACGAGCAGTACTTC.

This chain connects TRBV11-2 to TRBJ2-3; 7 bases are shared with TRBD1. The CDR3 has 15 amino acids. CDR1 is SGHAT, CDR2 FQNNGV, per germline. The V segment lost 1 base and the J segment 4 bases; nucleotides outside the gene matches: 5. CDR3: CASSLVQGPPDTQYF. CDR3 DNA: TGTGCCAGCAGCTTAGTACAGGGGCCCCCAGATACGCAGTATTTT.

V usage is TRBV12-3 or TRBV12-4 and J usage is TRBJ2-5; the D gene is possibly TRBD1 (6 bases). The CDR3 is 13 amino acids. Trimming cost V 7 bases and J 3 bases, with 12 bases left between them. In DNA form, the CDR3 reads TGTGCCAGCAAACCGGACAGCGAAGAGACCCAGTACTTC. This translates into CASKPDSEETQYF.